The 14 T cell receptor beta chains below were found in one sample sequenced in a study of vaccination and CD4 T cells after COVID-19. Cultured CD4+ T cell DNA underwent sequencing with the Oncomine TCR Beta short-read assay. TCRdb called the PCR reads again in MiXCR, with one record for every CDR3 protein. This table has some 13,000 distinct CDR3 sequences, 25% to 30% appearing once. Treatment noted: approximately 9-day PBMC culture with coronavirus spike peptide pools or control peptides (ViraFEST assay). No cognate antigen is known for these TCRs. The specimen sequenced was CD4+ T cells from blood, cultured in vitro. These receptors came from a human donor who had recovered from COVID-19.

The chain is built from TRBV6-5 and TRBJ2-3, with 11 nucleotides matching TRBD2. CDR1 is MNHEY and CDR2 is SVGAGI in the germline V gene. V was clipped by 4 bases and J by 2 bases; unmatched bases: 8. This CDR3 contains 17 residues. The DNA for the CDR3 is TGTGCCAGCAGTTCTGGACTAGCGGGCAGGAACACAGATACGCAGTATTTT. This translates into CASSSGLAGRNTDTQYF.

V is TRBV5-8 and J is TRBJ1-2, with D possibly TRBD1 on 5 matching bases. CDR1 and CDR2 (germline): SGHTS, YDEGEE. The ends were cut back, 2 bases at V and 7 bases at J, with 21 bases in the middle. The CDR3 totals 16 residues. The CDR3 sequence: CASSFGGLTRASGYTF. CDR3 nucleotide sequence: TGTGCCAGCAGCTTTGGCGGGTTGACCAGGGCCTCTGGCTACACCTTC.

The CDR3 sequence is CASGTLHHGETQYF. CDR3 DNA: TGTGCCAGCGGCACCTTACACCATGGGGAGACCCAGTACTTC. J is TRBJ2-5 and V is TRBV7-8; no definite D call. Germline V gives CDR1 SGHVS, CDR2 FQNEAQ. V was trimmed by 8 bases and J by 5 bases, leaving 18 bases between them. The CDR3 runs 14 residues. Together with reference TRBV7-8 and TRBJ2-5, the CDR3 gives the full variable domain: GAGVSQSPRYKVAKRGQDVALRCDPISGHVSLFWYQQALGQGPEFLTYFQNEAQLDKSGLPSDRFFAERPEGSVSTLKIQRTQQEDSAVYLCASGTLHHGETQYFGPGTRLLVL.

This chain uses TRBV29-1 with TRBJ1-2; weak D call: TRBD1 (6 bases). The CDR3 covers 14 residues. V was cut by 7 bases and J by 12 bases, with 27 bases left in between. Germline CDR1 SQVTM, CDR2 ANQGSEA. This chain's CDR3 is CSGQIVQGPLEHTF. In DNA, the CDR3 is TGCAGCGGCCAGATCGTACAGGGCCCTTTGGAACACACCTTC. Full variable domain (outside the CDR3, taken from reference TRBV29-1 and TRBJ1-2): SAVISQKPSRDICQRGTSLTIQCQVDSQVTMMFWYRQQPGQSLTLIATANQGSEATYESGFVIDKFPISRPNLTFSTLTVSNMSPEDSSIYLCSGQIVQGPLEHTFGSGTRLTVV.

The chain employs TRBV5-5 and TRBJ1-1; D remains unclear. V was cut by 7 bases and J by 5 bases, with 18 bases left in between. The CDR3 sequence is 14 residues long. Per germline, CDR1 SGHKS and CDR2 YYEKEE (reference sequence). Written as DNA, the CDR3 is TGTGCCAGCCACATTAAATCCCCGGGAACTGAAGCTTTCTTT. Amino acids: CASHIKSPGTEAFF.

V gene TRBV2 combines with J gene TRBJ1-5; D is undetermined. Trimming removed 3 bases at V and 4 bases at J, with 10 bases between. The CDR3 length is 14 residues. Germline lookup yields CDR1 SNHLY and CDR2 FYNNEI. This CDR3 is CASSEERGNQPQHF. CDR3 DNA: TGTGCCAGCAGTGAGGAGCGGGGAAATCAGCCCCAGCATTTT. The whole variable domain, remainder taken from reference TRBV2 and TRBJ1-5, is EPEVTQTPSHQVTQMGQEVILRCVPISNHLYFYWYRQILGQKVEFLVSFYNNEISEKSEIFDDQFSVERPDGSNFTLKIRSTKLEDSAMYFCASSEERGNQPQHFGDGTRLSIL.

The rearrangement joins TRBV10-1 to TRBJ2-3; D possibly corresponds to TRBD1 (6 bases). V was shortened by 0 bases and J by 8 bases, with 18 bases between the two germline ends. CDR3 length: 16 amino acids. Germline V gives CDR1 WNHNN, CDR2 SYGVQD (reference sequence). CDR3 residues: CASSESRDKGRGTQYF. The CDR3 nucleotides are TGCGCCAGCAGTGAGTCCCGGGACAAGGGTAGGGGTACGCAGTATTTT.

The gene calls are TRBV5-1 and TRBJ2-5; tentatively, D is TRBD2 (7 bases). This CDR3 contains 15 residues. V lost 6 bases to trimming and J lost 4 bases, with 19 bases between them. CDR1 SGHRS and CDR2 YFSETQ come from the germline V gene. The CDR3 loop is CASTTGPGGSETQYF. DNA for the CDR3: TGCGCCAGCACTACAGGGCCGGGGGGCTCAGAGACCCAGTACTTC.

This clonotype was counted only a few times. J is TRBJ2-7 and V is TRBV6-2 or TRBV6-3; perhaps D is TRBD1 or TRBD2 (5 bases each). The V gene lost 7 bases and the J gene lost 2 bases, with 15 bases spanning the gap. Germline values: CDR1 MNHEY, CDR2 SVGEGT. The CDR3 consists of 14 residues. CDR3 nucleotide sequence: TGTGCCAGCAAGCCCGGGACGGCAACCTACGAGCAGTACTTC. It encodes CASKPGTATYEQYF.

The chain couples TRBV2 to TRBJ1-2; the D is unclear. Trimming cost V 4 bases and J 8 bases, with 8 bases left between them. CDR1 and CDR2 from the germline V gene are SNHLY and FYNNEI. There are 11 residues in the CDR3. CDR3 sequence: CASSVAGGYTF. The DNA of the CDR3 is TGTGCCAGCAGTGTAGCCGGCGGCTACACCTTC.

The chain combines TRBV21-1 with TRBJ2-7; whether TRBD1, the table's D call, matches the DNA was not checked. TRBV21-1 is shown as a pseudogene. The CDR3 spans 17 residues. CDR3 sequence: CASNPPRESGMVYEQYF. CDR3 DNA sequence: TGTGCCAGCAACCCCCCAAGGGAGTCAGGTATGGTCTACGAGCAGTACTTC.

Sample share makes this clonotype medium-sized. This chain links TRBV19 with TRBJ1-1; weak D call: TRBD1 (5 bases). The germline V gene encodes CDR1 LNHDA and CDR2 SQIVND (reference sequence). V was pared by 3 bases and J by 1 base, with 18 bases between. This CDR3 is built from 17 residues. DNA of the CDR3: TGTGCCAGTAGTATGTGGGGGTTAACAGCTGGGAACACTGAAGCTTTCTTT. Translation: CASSMWGLTAGNTEAFF.

This clonotype was detected a few times. V usage is TRBV9 and J usage is TRBJ2-3; D is unclear. The CDR3 contains 15 residues. Germline CDR1 SGDLS, CDR2 YYNGEE. Trimming pared 0 bases from V and 0 bases from J, leaving 8 bases between. The CDR3 DNA reads as TGTGCCAGCAGCGTAGGAGCTGACAGCACAGATACGCAGTATTTT. Translation gives CASSVGADSTDTQYF. The full variable domain, completed using reference TRBV9 and TRBJ2-3, is DSGVTQTPKHLITATGQRVTLRCSPRSGDLSVYWYQQSLDQGLQFLIQYYNGEERAKGNILERFSAQQFPDLHSELNLSSLELGDSALYFCASSVGADSTDTQYFGPGTRLTVL.

There are a few counts of this clonotype. The chain links TRBV12-3 or TRBV12-4 to TRBJ1-2; D remains ambiguous. The CDR3 is 14 amino acids. Between the trimmed V and J ends, which lost 2 bases and 2 bases, there was a span of 9 bases. The DNA of the CDR3 is TGTGCCAGCAGTTTAATAGGCAGAAACTATGGCTACACCTTC. Translation: CASSLIGRNYGYTF.